Listed below are T cell receptor beta chains from one sample, sequenced in a study of T cell changes during pregnancy in multiple sclerosis. Sequenced by immunoSEQ multiplex PCR; TCRdb stores in-frame clones only, minus some. This table has about 40,000 clones, 80% to 95% appearing once. The sequenced sample was CD4+ T cells from peripheral blood mononuclear cells, obtained in the third trimester of pregnancy. Receptors were obtained from a female donor with multiple sclerosis, enrolled in a pregnancy study. CDR3s include the opening cysteine and the closing phenylalanine or tryptophan. Each record gives: D gene, V gene, J gene, clone size, CDR3 protein, CDR3 DNA. D genes are given only for firm matches. A row's size may be missing; if present it is once, few, many or a size class.

d_gene: .; v_gene: TRBV6-4; j_gene: TRBJ1-4; abundance: .; CDR3aa: CAMQGRVDCNEKLFF; CDR3nt: TGTGCCATGCAAGGGAGAGTGGACTGTAATGAAAAACTGTTTTTT
d_gene: .; v_gene: TRBV5-1; j_gene: TRBJ2-7; abundance: .; CDR3aa: CASSFFQDTPHEQYF; CDR3nt: TGCGCCAGCAGCTTTTTCCAGGACACCCCCCACGAGCAGTACTTC
d_gene: .; v_gene: TRBV29-1; j_gene: TRBJ2-1; abundance: .; CDR3aa: CSVDGIGGNSYNEQFF; CDR3nt: TGCAGCGTTGATGGCATCGGAGGCAACTCCTACAATGAGCAGTTCTTC
d_gene: .; v_gene: TRBV25-1; j_gene: TRBJ1-1; abundance: .; CDR3aa: CASSELDRMNTEAFF; CDR3nt: TGTGCCAGCAGTGAATTGGACAGAATGAACACTGAAGCTTTCTTT
d_gene: .; v_gene: TRBV6-6; j_gene: TRBJ2-3; abundance: .; CDR3aa: CASSYSLGGSTDTQYF; CDR3nt: TGTGCCAGCAGTTACTCGTTGGGCGGGAGCACAGATACGCAGTATTTT
d_gene: TRBD1; v_gene: TRBV11-2; j_gene: TRBJ2-3; abundance: once; CDR3aa: CASSLGGTGTTDTQYF; CDR3nt: TGTGCCAGCAGCTTAGGAGGGACAGGGACGACAGATACGCAGTATTTT
d_gene: .; v_gene: TRBV7-9; j_gene: TRBJ2-3; abundance: .; CDR3aa: CASSWVASPLTDTQYF; CDR3nt: TGTGCCAGCAGCTGGGTAGCTAGCCCTCTCACAGATACGCAGTATTTT
d_gene: .; v_gene: TRBV29-1; j_gene: TRBJ2-3; abundance: .; CDR3aa: CSVPTPGSVDTQYF; CDR3nt: TGCAGCGTTCCAACGCCGGGATCGGTGGATACGCAGTATTTT
d_gene: TRBD1; v_gene: TRBV6-5; j_gene: TRBJ1-1; abundance: .; CDR3aa: CASSFRQGVAFF; CDR3nt: TGTGCCAGCAGTTTCAGACAGGGGGTAGCTTTCTTT
d_gene: TRBD1; v_gene: TRBV27; j_gene: TRBJ2-2; abundance: .; CDR3aa: CASSLFPRTGGAGTGELFF; CDR3nt: TGTGCCAGCAGTTTATTTCCTCGGACAGGGGGCGCAGGCACCGGGGAGCTGTTTTTT
d_gene: .; v_gene: TRBV5-1; j_gene: TRBJ2-3; abundance: once; CDR3aa: CASSPAGTVSSTDTQYF; CDR3nt: TGCGCCAGCAGCCCCGCGGGGACAGTGTCCTCCACAGATACGCAGTATTTT
d_gene: .; v_gene: TRBV10-3; j_gene: TRBJ2-7; abundance: .; CDR3aa: CAIRQGPSYEQYF; CDR3nt: TGTGCCATCAGACAGGGCCCCTCCTACGAGCAGTACTTC
d_gene: TRBD1; v_gene: TRBV28; j_gene: TRBJ1-4; abundance: .; CDR3aa: CASSSRGAPNEKLFF; CDR3nt: TGTGCCAGCAGTTCCAGGGGGGCGCCTAATGAAAAACTGTTTTTT
d_gene: TRBD1; v_gene: TRBV5-1; j_gene: TRBJ1-2; abundance: few; CDR3aa: CASSPTGGEGYTF; CDR3nt: TGCGCCAGCAGCCCGACAGGGGGAGAGGGCTACACCTTC
d_gene: .; v_gene: TRBV6-6; j_gene: TRBJ2-3; abundance: .; CDR3aa: CASSPTRATDTQYF; CDR3nt: TGTGCCAGCAGTCCGACTAGGGCTACAGATACGCAGTATTTT
d_gene: TRBD1; v_gene: TRBV6-6; j_gene: TRBJ1-2; abundance: .; CDR3aa: CASRFRDRGYGYTF; CDR3nt: TGTGCCAGCAGATTCCGGGACAGGGGGTATGGCTACACCTTC
d_gene: TRBD2; v_gene: TRBV19; j_gene: TRBJ2-1; abundance: .; CDR3aa: CASSNRLARILYNEQFF; CDR3nt: TGTGCCAGTAGTAACCGACTAGCGCGAATTCTTTACAATGAGCAGTTCTTC
d_gene: TRBD2; v_gene: TRBV19; j_gene: TRBJ2-4; abundance: .; CDR3aa: CASSIPGLADYKNIQYF; CDR3nt: TGTGCCAGTAGTATCCCCGGACTAGCGGATTACAAAAACATTCAGTACTTC
d_gene: TRBD2; v_gene: TRBV15; j_gene: TRBJ2-1; abundance: .; CDR3aa: CATSRGGTSGRGGYNEQFF; CDR3nt: TGTGCCACCAGCAGAGGAGGGACTAGCGGGAGGGGGGGCTACAATGAGCAGTTCTTC
d_gene: TRBD2; v_gene: TRBV10-3; j_gene: TRBJ2-1; abundance: .; CDR3aa: CATSGTSGSSYNEQFF; CDR3nt: TGTGCCACAAGCGGGACTAGCGGGAGCTCCTACAATGAGCAGTTCTTC
d_gene: TRBD2; v_gene: TRBV19; j_gene: TRBJ2-7; abundance: .; CDR3aa: CASSIPGGGTHLYEQYF; CDR3nt: TGTGCCAGTAGTATTCCCGGGGGGGGGACGCACCTCTACGAGCAGTACTTC
d_gene: .; v_gene: TRBV14; j_gene: TRBJ2-5; abundance: .; CDR3aa: CASSPDRFSQETQYF; CDR3nt: TGTGCCAGCAGCCCGGACAGATTCTCCCAAGAGACCCAGTACTTC
d_gene: .; v_gene: TRBV30; j_gene: TRBJ2-7; abundance: .; CDR3aa: CAWTRAYEQYF; CDR3nt: TGTGCCTGGACCAGGGCTTACGAGCAGTACTTC
d_gene: .; v_gene: TRBV5-5; j_gene: TRBJ2-7; abundance: .; CDR3aa: CASSSYPFSSYEQYF; CDR3nt: TGTGCCAGCAGCTCCTACCCCTTTAGTAGCTACGAGCAGTACTTC
d_gene: TRBD2; v_gene: TRBV5-5; j_gene: TRBJ2-1; abundance: .; CDR3aa: CASSLGEVAGYNEQFF; CDR3nt: TGTGCCAGCAGCCTGGGGGAGGTAGCGGGCTACAATGAGCAGTTCTTC
d_gene: .; v_gene: TRBV28; j_gene: TRBJ2-7; abundance: .; CDR3aa: CASRKSRGRDEQYF; CDR3nt: TGTGCCAGCAGAAAGAGCAGGGGTCGCGACGAGCAGTACTTC
d_gene: TRBD2; v_gene: TRBV7-9; j_gene: TRBJ2-5; abundance: few; CDR3aa: CASGTSGSRQETQYF; CDR3nt: TGTGCCAGCGGGACTAGCGGGAGCCGACAAGAGACCCAGTACTTC
d_gene: TRBD1; v_gene: TRBV5-1; j_gene: TRBJ2-5; abundance: .; CDR3aa: CASSWETGGETQYF; CDR3nt: TGCGCCAGCAGCTGGGAGACAGGGGGAGAGACCCAGTACTTC
d_gene: .; v_gene: TRBV7-3; j_gene: TRBJ2-3; abundance: .; CDR3aa: CASSLALRTDTQYF; CDR3nt: TGTGCCAGCAGCTTAGCATTGAGGACAGATACGCAGTATTTT
d_gene: TRBD1; v_gene: TRBV28; j_gene: TRBJ1-2; abundance: .; CDR3aa: CASSPTGTGSKSGGYTF; CDR3nt: TGTGCCAGCAGTCCGACCGGGACAGGGTCGAAATCTGGTGGCTACACCTTC
d_gene: .; v_gene: TRBV28; j_gene: TRBJ2-4; abundance: once; CDR3aa: CASCRGRGLGTRLAKNIQYF; CDR3nt: TGTGCCAGCTGTCGGGGCAGGGGATTAGGAACTCGACTAGCCAAAAACATTCAGTACTTC
d_gene: TRBD1; v_gene: TRBV11-2; j_gene: TRBJ2-7; abundance: .; CDR3aa: CASSSGAGGQYF; CDR3nt: TGTGCCAGCAGCTCAGGGGCAGGGGGGCAGTACTTC
d_gene: TRBD2; v_gene: TRBV29-1; j_gene: TRBJ2-1; abundance: .; CDR3aa: CSVEGYPGLATYNEQFF; CDR3nt: TGCAGCGTTGAAGGCTATCCGGGACTAGCGACTTACAATGAGCAGTTCTTC
d_gene: .; v_gene: TRBV6-1; j_gene: TRBJ2-7; abundance: .; CDR3aa: CATARDGSEYEQYF; CDR3nt: TGTGCCACGGCGCGGGACGGGAGTGAATACGAGCAGTACTTC
d_gene: TRBD2; v_gene: TRBV7-3; j_gene: TRBJ2-1; abundance: .; CDR3aa: CASSQGTSGRWFF; CDR3nt: TGTGCCAGCAGCCAAGGGACTAGCGGGAGGTGGTTCTTC
d_gene: TRBD2; v_gene: TRBV7-2; j_gene: TRBJ2-3; abundance: .; CDR3aa: CASSQAGRADTQYF; CDR3nt: TGTGCCAGCAGCCAAGCGGGACGTGCCGATACGCAGTATTTT
d_gene: TRBD1; v_gene: TRBV5-1; j_gene: TRBJ2-1; abundance: .; CDR3aa: CASSRDSVNEQFF; CDR3nt: TGCGCCAGCAGCCGGGACAGCGTGAATGAGCAGTTCTTC
d_gene: TRBD1; v_gene: TRBV4-1; j_gene: TRBJ2-7; abundance: .; CDR3aa: CASSQGVIPVGQGSYEQYF; CDR3nt: TGCGCCAGCAGCCAAGGCGTAATACCTGTAGGACAGGGAAGTTACGAGCAGTACTTC
d_gene: TRBD1; v_gene: TRBV2; j_gene: TRBJ2-7; abundance: .; CDR3aa: CASSWDRSSYEQYF; CDR3nt: TGTGCCAGCAGTTGGGACAGAAGCTCCTACGAGCAGTACTTC
d_gene: TRBD1; v_gene: TRBV19; j_gene: TRBJ1-5; abundance: .; CDR3aa: CASSTSGGSNQPQHF; CDR3nt: TGTGCCAGTAGTACTTCAGGGGGGAGCAATCAGCCCCAGCATTTT
d_gene: TRBD2; v_gene: TRBV5-1; j_gene: TRBJ2-1; abundance: .; CDR3aa: CASSWVLAGRDEQFF; CDR3nt: TGCGCCAGCAGCTGGGTACTAGCGGGACGGGATGAGCAGTTCTTC
d_gene: .; v_gene: TRBV30; j_gene: TRBJ1-5; abundance: .; CDR3aa: CAWSPGGGNQPQHF; CDR3nt: TGTGCCTGGTCTCCGGGGGGGGGCAATCAGCCCCAGCATTTT